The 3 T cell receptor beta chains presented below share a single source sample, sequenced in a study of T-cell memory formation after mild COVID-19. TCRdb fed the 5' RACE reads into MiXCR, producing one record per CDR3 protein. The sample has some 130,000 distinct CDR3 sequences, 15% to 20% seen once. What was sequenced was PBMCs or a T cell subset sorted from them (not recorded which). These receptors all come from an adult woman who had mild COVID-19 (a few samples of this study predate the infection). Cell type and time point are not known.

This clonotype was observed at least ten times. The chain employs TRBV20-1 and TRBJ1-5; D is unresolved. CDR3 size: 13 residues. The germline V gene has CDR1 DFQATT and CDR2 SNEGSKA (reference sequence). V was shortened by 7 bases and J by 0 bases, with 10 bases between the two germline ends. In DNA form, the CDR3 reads TGCAGTGTCAACGGCCATAGCAATCAGCCCCAGCATTTT. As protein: CSVNGHSNQPQHF.

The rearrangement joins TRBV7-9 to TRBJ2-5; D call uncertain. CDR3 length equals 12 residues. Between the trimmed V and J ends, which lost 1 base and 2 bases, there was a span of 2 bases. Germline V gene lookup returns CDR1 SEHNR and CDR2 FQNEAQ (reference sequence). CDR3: CASSLEQETQYF. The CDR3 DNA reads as TGTGCCAGCAGCTTAGAGCAAGAGACCCAGTACTTC.

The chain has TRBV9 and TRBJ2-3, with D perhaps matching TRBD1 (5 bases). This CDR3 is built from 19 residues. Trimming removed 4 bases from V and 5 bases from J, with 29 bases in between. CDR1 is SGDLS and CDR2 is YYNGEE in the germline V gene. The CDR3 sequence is CASSPPRSDTVWLGDTQYF. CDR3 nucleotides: TGTGCCAGCAGCCCCCCACGATCGGACACGGTATGGTTAGGAGATACGCAGTATTTT.